These T cell receptor beta chains were read from a single sample in a study of blood T cell repertoires in COVID-19. This table comes from immunoSEQ multiplex PCR, and its TCRdb copy is limited to in-frame clones, with some not included. Of around 60,000 clones in the sample, about 86% were seen once. Sequencing was done on a sample of peripheral blood. Every receptor here comes from a woman aged 80 or over with active or convalescent COVID-19. CDR3s include the opening cysteine and the closing phenylalanine or tryptophan. The D gene is left open where the match is weak. Rows may omit the clone size; those that give it use once, few, many or a size class.

abundance: once
v_gene: TRBV5-1
j_gene: TRBJ2-3
d_gene: TRBD2
CDR3nt: TGCGCCAGCAGCTCACGGGGGGATAGAGATACGCAGTATTTT
CDR3aa: CASSSRGDRDTQYF

abundance: -
v_gene: TRBV19
j_gene: TRBJ2-3
d_gene: -
CDR3nt: TGTGCCAGTAGTATAGATGGCGGTAGCACAGATACGCAGTATTTT
CDR3aa: CASSIDGGSTDTQYF

abundance: -
v_gene: TRBV19
j_gene: TRBJ1-6
d_gene: -
CDR3nt: TGTGCCAGTAGTACAAAAGGGGACTCCTATAATTCACCCCTCCACTTT
CDR3aa: CASSTKGDSYNSPLHF

abundance: -
v_gene: TRBV21-1
j_gene: TRBJ1-1
d_gene: -
CDR3nt: TGTGCCAGCAGCAAACAATCTACGACAGGGGCCAAAAACCCTGAAGCTTTCTTT
CDR3aa: CASSKQSTTGAKNPEAFF

abundance: -
v_gene: TRBV5-1
j_gene: TRBJ1-1
d_gene: -
CDR3nt: TGCGCCAGCTCCCCGTGGGGGGGAGGGACTGAAGCTTTCTTT
CDR3aa: CASSPWGGGTEAFF

abundance: -
v_gene: TRBV6-4
j_gene: TRBJ1-2
d_gene: TRBD1
CDR3nt: TGTGCCAGCAGGAGGGAGGACAGGCTTTCGGATGGCTACACCTTC
CDR3aa: CASRREDRLSDGYTF

abundance: few
v_gene: TRBV7-2
j_gene: TRBJ2-3
d_gene: TRBD2
CDR3nt: TGTGCCAGCAGCTTAGGATTCGGAGCGGGGGGGCCGGATACGCAGTATTTT
CDR3aa: CASSLGFGAGGPDTQYF

abundance: -
v_gene: TRBV2
j_gene: TRBJ2-3
d_gene: TRBD2
CDR3nt: TGTGCCAGCAGTGATGGACTAGTCACGTATACGCAGTATTTT
CDR3aa: CASSDGLVTYTQYF

abundance: once
v_gene: TRBV6-5
j_gene: TRBJ1-4
d_gene: -
CDR3nt: TGTGCCAGCAGTTCGGTAGGGGTTGGTGGTGAAAAACTGTTTTTT
CDR3aa: CASSSVGVGGEKLFF

abundance: -
v_gene: TRBV5-1
j_gene: TRBJ2-3
d_gene: -
CDR3nt: TGCGCCAGCAGTCCCTGGGGGGTTAGCACAGATACGCAGTATTTT
CDR3aa: CASSPWGVSTDTQYF

abundance: -
v_gene: TRBV5-6
j_gene: TRBJ1-1
d_gene: -
CDR3nt: TGTGCCAGCAGCTTGAACCCGACAGTCATGGCTTTCTTT
CDR3aa: CASSLNPTVMAFF

abundance: -
v_gene: TRBV29-1
j_gene: TRBJ2-2
d_gene: -
CDR3nt: TGCAGCGTTGGTAGTCCAGGGTCTAGCGGGGAGCTGTTTTTT
CDR3aa: CSVGSPGSSGELFF

abundance: -
v_gene: TRBV21-1
j_gene: TRBJ1-1
d_gene: -
CDR3nt: TGTGCCAAACCTGTGAGGGCCACCCCCTATGGAGCTTTCTTT
CDR3aa: CAKPVRATPYGAFF

abundance: once
v_gene: TRBV7-8
j_gene: TRBJ2-6
d_gene: -
CDR3nt: TGTGCCAGCAGCAAAAGCGGGGCCAACGTCCTGACTTTC
CDR3aa: CASSKSGANVLTF

abundance: -
v_gene: TRBV5-8
j_gene: TRBJ2-7
d_gene: -
CDR3nt: TGTGCCAGCAGCTTGGCAGGGGATTCGACCTACGAGCAGTACTTC
CDR3aa: CASSLAGDSTYEQYF

abundance: -
v_gene: TRBV7-2
j_gene: TRBJ1-2
d_gene: -
CDR3nt: TGTGCCAGCAGCTTAAGCAATTCTGGCTACACCTTC
CDR3aa: CASSLSNSGYTF

abundance: few
v_gene: TRBV18
j_gene: TRBJ1-2
d_gene: TRBD1
CDR3nt: TGTGCCAGCTCACCACCGGAGGGGGCAGGCTATGGCTACACCTTC
CDR3aa: CASSPPEGAGYGYTF

abundance: -
v_gene: TRBV5-6
j_gene: TRBJ1-2
d_gene: TRBD1
CDR3nt: TGTGCCAGCAGTCCAGGGGGCGATGGCTACACCTTC
CDR3aa: CASSPGGDGYTF

abundance: -
v_gene: TRBV29-1
j_gene: TRBJ1-1
d_gene: TRBD1
CDR3nt: TGCAGCGTTGCAATTGGACAGGGCGGGAGCACTGAAGCTTTCTTT
CDR3aa: CSVAIGQGGSTEAFF

abundance: -
v_gene: TRBV7-9
j_gene: TRBJ1-2
d_gene: TRBD1
CDR3nt: TGTGCCAGCAGCCGGGACAGAAACTATGGCTACACCTTC
CDR3aa: CASSRDRNYGYTF

abundance: few
v_gene: TRBV4-2
j_gene: TRBJ2-5
d_gene: TRBD2
CDR3nt: TGTGCCAGCAGCCAAGATTTGCGGGGGGACGGAGAGACCCAGTACTTC
CDR3aa: CASSQDLRGDGETQYF

abundance: -
v_gene: TRBV5-1
j_gene: TRBJ2-7
d_gene: -
CDR3nt: TGCGCCAGCAGCCCTATTACCGGACAAACCTACGAGCAGTACTTC
CDR3aa: CASSPITGQTYEQYF

abundance: -
v_gene: TRBV5-6
j_gene: TRBJ2-1
d_gene: TRBD2
CDR3nt: TGTGCCAGCAGCTTGTACATAGCGGGGGCGCAGTTCTTC
CDR3aa: CASSLYIAGAQFF

abundance: once
v_gene: TRBV6-5
j_gene: TRBJ1-2
d_gene: -
CDR3nt: TGTGCCAGCAGGGCAGGGGTCAGCGGCTACACCTTC
CDR3aa: CASRAGVSGYTF

abundance: -
v_gene: TRBV6-5
j_gene: TRBJ1-1
d_gene: TRBD1
CDR3nt: TGTGCCACCGAGCGACAGGGGAACACTGAAGCTTTCTTT
CDR3aa: CATERQGNTEAFF

abundance: -
v_gene: TRBV5-1
j_gene: TRBJ2-2
d_gene: -
CDR3nt: TGCGCCAGCAGCCCCACCTGGGAGGCGGCCGGGGAGCTGTTTTTT
CDR3aa: CASSPTWEAAGELFF